The source of this T cell receptor (beta chain) is a study of blood T cell dynamics during melanoma immunotherapy. Study overall: Standard first-line treatment here was pembrolizumab or nivolumab plus ipilimumab in metastatic melanoma. Broader study findings: It remained unknown if the driving T cell clones were melanoma-specific. Unlike progressors, later disease-control patients had W3 repertoires gaining clonality or diversity.

Each bulk PBMC sample had 300 to 400 ng DNA loaded. Only in-frame clones appear in the TCRdb table, and some are missing; sequencing was by immunoSEQ multiplex PCR. In the table there are about 16,000 clones, approximately 90% of which are singletons. This clone appeared once. Its antigen is unknown. The time point: pre-treatment baseline. Germline V CDR1 and CDR2: LNHDA, SQIVND (reference sequence). The J segment lost 8 bases and the V segment lost 5 bases, leaving 12 bases of the junction unmatched. The CDR3 is 16 residues long. The sample consisted of blood, taken from a patient treated with checkpoint blockade. The sequence came from a human donor with melanoma. This chain links TRBV19 with TRBJ2-1, with 10 bases identical to TRBD1. The chain's CDR3 is CASSLLGDRGRHEQFF. CDR3 DNA: TGTGCCAGTAGTCTCTTGGGGGACAGGGGAAGGCATGAGCAGTTCTTC. The entire variable domain, with the rest obtained from reference TRBV19 and TRBJ2-1, is as follows: DGGITQSPKYLFRKEGQNVTLSCEQNLNHDAMYWYRQDPGQGLRLIYYSQIVNDFQKGDIAEGYSVSREKKESFPLTVTSAQKNPTAFYLCASSLLGDRGRHEQFFGPGTRLTVL.